This T cell receptor (beta chain) originates from a study of OX40 agonist ivuxolimab in advanced cancers. About the study: Ivuxolimab doses were 0.01, 0.1, 0.3, 1.5, 3 or 10 mg/kg every 2 weeks. Dose-escalation patients had hepatocellular carcinoma, melanoma, renal cell or head and neck cancer.

With regard to this clone: What it binds is not known.

Overall study findings and caveats: CD4+ and CD8+ T cells in blood underwent clonal expansion by week 6 at 0.1 to 3.0 mg/kg. On average, a greater number of expanded clones characterised CD8+ T cells relative to CD4+.

Some clones are missing from TCRdb's copy, which holds only in-frame ones; the method was immunoSEQ multiplex PCR. The sample shows fewer than 80,000 clones, over 75% of them seen only once. The CDR3 covers 16 residues. Germline trimming cut 3 bases from V and 5 bases from J; bases unmatched to any gene: 7. Germline CDR1 and CDR2: SGHRS and YFSETQ. V and J are TRBV5-1 and TRBJ2-1; 11 positions agree with TRBD2. Here the sequenced sample was CD4+ or CD8+ T cells sorted from blood, taken in a trial of the OX40 agonist ivuxolimab. The origin of this receptor is an adult with an advanced solid tumor such as melanoma, head and neck, liver or kidney cancer. As DNA, the CDR3 is TGCGCCAGCAGCTACGAGGGACTAGCGGCCCACAATGAGCAGTTCTTC. Translating it yields CASSYEGLAAHNEQFF.